Described below is a single T cell receptor beta chain sequence and its context. Its specificity is not known. Other DNA sequences in this specimen translate into the identical CDR3. This sample is part of a study of cytomegalovirus exposure and HLA in healthy donors. General study findings and limits: The authors later linked a missense DCLRE1C variant to TCR beta V- and J-gene trimming. Most of the CMV-associated TCR beta chains (in a later analysis) appeared to be HLA-restricted. Several of the most significant clusters appeared, in a later analysis, to be linked to common viral pathogens.

Use of 60 Vbeta and 13 Jbeta primers characterized the PCR. Sequencing used immunoSEQ multiplex PCR; TCRdb keeps in-frame clones, though not all of them. The sample has about 160,000 clones, approximately 75% seen once. V lost 3 bases and J lost 3, with 9 bases in between. The CDR3 sequence is 13 residues long. Looked up from germline, CDR1 is LNHDA and CDR2 is SQIVND (reference sequence). The sequencing sample was made of PBMCs. V and J are TRBV19 and TRBJ2-7; the D is unclear. The source is a man aged 25 to 40 in good health and CMV-seropositive. CDR3 loop: CASSMFQNYEQYF. CDR3 bases: TGTGCCAGTAGTATGTTTCAGAACTACGAGCAGTACTTC.